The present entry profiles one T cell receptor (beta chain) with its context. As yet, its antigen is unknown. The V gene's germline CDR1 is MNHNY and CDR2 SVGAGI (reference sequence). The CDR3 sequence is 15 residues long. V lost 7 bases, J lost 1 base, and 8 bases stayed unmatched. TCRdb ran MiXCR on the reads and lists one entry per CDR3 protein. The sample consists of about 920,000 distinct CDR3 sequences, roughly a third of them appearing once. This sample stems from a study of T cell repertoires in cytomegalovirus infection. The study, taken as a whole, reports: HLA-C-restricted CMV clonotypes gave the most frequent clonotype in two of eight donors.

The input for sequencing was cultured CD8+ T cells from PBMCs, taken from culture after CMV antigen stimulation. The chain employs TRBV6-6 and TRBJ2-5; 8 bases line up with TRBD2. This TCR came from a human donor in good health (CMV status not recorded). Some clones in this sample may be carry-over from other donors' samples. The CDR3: CASTLRRGAQETQYF. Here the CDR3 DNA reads TGTGCCAGCACTTTGAGGCGGGGGGCCCAAGAGACCCAGTACTTC.